Listed below are T cell receptor beta chains from one sample, sequenced in a study of blood T cell repertoires in COVID-19. The method was immunoSEQ multiplex PCR; TCRdb's version includes in-frame clones alone and lacks a portion of them. The table includes over 100,000 clones, around 88% detected once. Material: peripheral blood. The receptors stem from a man in his 60s with COVID-19, enrolled during active disease. Each CDR3 is given with its conserved first and last residue. A D gene is named only where the DNA matches it firmly. Some rows have no size entry. The others give once, few or many, or a class for an expanded clone.

>TRBD1|TRBJ1-3|TRBV11-2|NA
CASSLYTEGTGGNTIYF
TGTGCCAGCAGCTTATATACCGAAGGGACAGGAGGAAACACCATATATTTT
>NA|TRBJ2-7|TRBV7-8|NA
CASSPRQLFSYEQYF
TGTGCCAGCAGTCCCCGACAGCTGTTTTCCTACGAGCAGTACTTC
>NA|TRBJ1-5|TRBV7-8|NA
CASSLETVYSNQPQHF
TGTGCCAGCAGCTTAGAGACAGTCTATAGCAATCAGCCCCAGCATTTT
>NA|TRBJ1-2|TRBV7-2|NA
CASSSSGKVYGYTF
TGTGCCAGCAGCTCCTCCGGGAAGGTCTATGGCTACACCTTC
>TRBD1|TRBJ1-2|TRBV5-1|NA
CASSLGDRDAYGYTF
TGCGCCAGCAGCTTGGGGGACAGGGATGCCTATGGCTACACCTTC
>NA|TRBJ1-5|TRBV14|NA
CASSQGLTQPQHF
TGTGCCAGCAGCCAAGGGCTTACTCAGCCCCAGCATTTT
>NA|TRBJ1-1|TRBV7-9|NA
CASTQNTEAFF
TGTGCCAGCACCCAAAACACTGAAGCTTTCTTT
>NA|TRBJ1-1|TRBV14|NA
CASSQDPGEYTEAFF
TGTGCCAGCAGCCAAGATCCGGGGGAGTACACTGAAGCTTTCTTT
>NA|TRBJ1-5|TRBV28|NA
CASSFEVVQENQPQHF
TGTGCCAGCAGTTTCGAAGTGGTCCAGGAAAATCAGCCCCAGCATTTT
>TRBD1|TRBJ1-2|TRBV12-5|NA
CASATGENGYTF
TGTGCTAGTGCCACAGGGGAAAATGGCTACACCTTC
>NA|TRBJ2-5|TRBV7-7|once
CASSSGRQETQYF
TGTGCTAGCAGCTCAGGGCGCCAAGAGACCCAGTACTTC
>NA|TRBJ1-6|TRBV4-2|few
CASSQGSQIHYNSPLHF
TGTGCCAGCAGCCAAGGTAGCCAGATACATTATAATTCACCCCTCCACTTT
>NA|TRBJ2-7|TRBV11-1|NA
CASSSLNRAPYEQYF
TGTGCCAGCAGCTCCTTGAACAGGGCCCCCTACGAGCAGTACTTC
>TRBD1|TRBJ2-2|TRBV6-5|NA
CASSLDRATGELFF
TGTGCCAGCAGTCTAGACAGGGCCACCGGGGAGCTGTTTTTT
>TRBD1|TRBJ1-5|TRBV4-2|NA
CASSQRQGGGNQPQHF
TGTGCCAGCAGCCAACGACAGGGGGGAGGCAATCAGCCCCAGCATTTT
>TRBD1|TRBJ1-2|TRBV12-3/TRBV12-4|few
CASSLETGLGYTF
TGTGCCAGCAGTTTAGAGACAGGGTTAGGCTACACCTTC
>TRBD1|TRBJ2-7|TRBV19|NA
CATPTGQPYEQYF
TGTGCCACCCCGACAGGGCAGCCGTACGAGCAGTACTTC
>TRBD1|TRBJ1-2|TRBV5-4|NA
CASSPKIGTGDEANYGYTF
TGTGCCAGCAGCCCAAAGATCGGGACAGGGGACGAAGCTAACTATGGCTACACCTTC